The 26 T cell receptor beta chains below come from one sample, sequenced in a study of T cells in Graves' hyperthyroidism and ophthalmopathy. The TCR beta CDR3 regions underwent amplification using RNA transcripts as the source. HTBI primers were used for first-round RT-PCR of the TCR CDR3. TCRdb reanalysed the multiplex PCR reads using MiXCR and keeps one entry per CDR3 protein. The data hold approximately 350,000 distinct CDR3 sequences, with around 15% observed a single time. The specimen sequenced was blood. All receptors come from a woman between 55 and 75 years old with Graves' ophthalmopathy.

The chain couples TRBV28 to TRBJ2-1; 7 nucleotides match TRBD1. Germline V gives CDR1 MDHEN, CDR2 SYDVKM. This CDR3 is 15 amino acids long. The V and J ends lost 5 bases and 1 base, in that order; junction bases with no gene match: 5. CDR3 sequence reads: CASSDRQGSYNEQFF. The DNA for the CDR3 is TGTGCCAGCAGTGACCGACAGGGATCCTACAATGAGCAGTTCTTC. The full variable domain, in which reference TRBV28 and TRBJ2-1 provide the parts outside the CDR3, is DVKVTQSSRYLVKRTGEKVFLECVQDMDHENMFWYRQDPGLGLRLIYFSYDVKMKEKGDIPEGYSVSREKKERFSLILESASTNQTSMYLCASSDRQGSYNEQFFGPGTRLTVL.

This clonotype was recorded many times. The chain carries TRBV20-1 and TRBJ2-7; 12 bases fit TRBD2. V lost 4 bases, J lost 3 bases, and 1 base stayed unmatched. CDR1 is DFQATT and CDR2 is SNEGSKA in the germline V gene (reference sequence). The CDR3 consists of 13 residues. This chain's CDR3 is CSATSGRVYEQYF. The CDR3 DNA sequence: TGCAGTGCTACTAGCGGGAGGGTCTACGAGCAGTACTTC.

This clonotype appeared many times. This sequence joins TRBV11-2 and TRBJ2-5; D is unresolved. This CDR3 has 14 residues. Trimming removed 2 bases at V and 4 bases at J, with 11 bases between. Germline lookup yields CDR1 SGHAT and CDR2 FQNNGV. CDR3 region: CASSLRLVGETQYF. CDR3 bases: TGTGCCAGCAGCTTACGTCTGGTAGGAGAGACCCAGTACTTC.

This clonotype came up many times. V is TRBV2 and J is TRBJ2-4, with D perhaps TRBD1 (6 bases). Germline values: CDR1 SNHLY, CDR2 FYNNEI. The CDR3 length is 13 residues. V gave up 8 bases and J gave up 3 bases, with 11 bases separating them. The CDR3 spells CASLADSKNIQYF. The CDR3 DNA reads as TGTGCCAGCTTGGCGGACAGCAAAAACATTCAGTACTTC.

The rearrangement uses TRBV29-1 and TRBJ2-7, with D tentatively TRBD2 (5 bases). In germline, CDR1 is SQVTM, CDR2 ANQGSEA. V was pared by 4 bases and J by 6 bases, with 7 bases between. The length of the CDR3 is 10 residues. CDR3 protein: CSVGGIEQYF. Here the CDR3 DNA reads TGCAGCGTTGGAGGGATCGAGCAGTACTTC.

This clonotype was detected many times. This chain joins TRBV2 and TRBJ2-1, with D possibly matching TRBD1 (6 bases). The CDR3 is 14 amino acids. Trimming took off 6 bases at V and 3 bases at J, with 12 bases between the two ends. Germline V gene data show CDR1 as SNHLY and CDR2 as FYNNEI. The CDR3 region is CASRPDRSYNEQFF. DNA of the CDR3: TGTGCCAGCAGACCGGACAGAAGCTACAATGAGCAGTTCTTC. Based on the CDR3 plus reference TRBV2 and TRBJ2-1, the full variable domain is EPEVTQTPSHQVTQMGQEVILRCVPISNHLYFYWYRQILGQKVEFLVSFYNNEISEKSEIFDDQFSVERPDGSNFTLKIRSTKLEDSAMYFCASRPDRSYNEQFFGPGTRLTVL.

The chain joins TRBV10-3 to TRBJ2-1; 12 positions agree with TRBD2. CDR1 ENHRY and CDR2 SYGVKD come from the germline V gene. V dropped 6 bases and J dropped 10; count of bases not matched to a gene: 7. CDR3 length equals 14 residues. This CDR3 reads CAIRPGLAGAEQFF. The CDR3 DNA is TGTGCCATCAGGCCGGGACTAGCGGGTGCCGAGCAGTTCTTC.

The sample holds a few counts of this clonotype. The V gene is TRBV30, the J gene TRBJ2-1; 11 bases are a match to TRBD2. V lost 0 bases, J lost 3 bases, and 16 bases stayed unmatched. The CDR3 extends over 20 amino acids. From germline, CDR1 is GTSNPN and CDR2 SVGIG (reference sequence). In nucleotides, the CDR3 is TGTGCCTGGAGTGTACTTCATGGGACTAGCGGCCTAAAAGACTACAATGAGCAGTTCTTC. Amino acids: CAWSVLHGTSGLKDYNEQFF.

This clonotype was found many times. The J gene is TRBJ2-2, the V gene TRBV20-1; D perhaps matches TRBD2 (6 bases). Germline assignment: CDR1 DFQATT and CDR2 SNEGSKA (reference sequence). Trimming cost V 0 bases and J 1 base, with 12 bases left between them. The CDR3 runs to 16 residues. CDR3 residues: CSARDFVGGNTGELFF. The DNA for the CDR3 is TGCAGTGCTAGAGATTTCGTGGGAGGGAACACCGGGGAGCTGTTTTTT.

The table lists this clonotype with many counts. The CDR3 reads CASTIGGGSTEAFF. The CDR3 nucleotides read TGTGCCAGCACCATAGGGGGAGGTAGCACTGAAGCTTTCTTT. The rearrangement uses TRBV6-1 and TRBJ1-1, with D tentatively TRBD1 (6 bases). V was trimmed by 7 bases and J by 4 bases, leaving 16 bases between them. The length of the CDR3 is 14 residues. Per the germline V gene, CDR1 is MNHNS and CDR2 is SASEGT.

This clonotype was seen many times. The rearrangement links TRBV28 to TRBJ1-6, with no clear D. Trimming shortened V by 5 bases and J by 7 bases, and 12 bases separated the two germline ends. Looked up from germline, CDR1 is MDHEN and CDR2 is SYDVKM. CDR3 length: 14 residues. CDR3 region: CASSTTIGNSPLHF. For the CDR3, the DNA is TGTGCCAGCAGTACGACGATCGGCAATTCACCCCTCCACTTT.

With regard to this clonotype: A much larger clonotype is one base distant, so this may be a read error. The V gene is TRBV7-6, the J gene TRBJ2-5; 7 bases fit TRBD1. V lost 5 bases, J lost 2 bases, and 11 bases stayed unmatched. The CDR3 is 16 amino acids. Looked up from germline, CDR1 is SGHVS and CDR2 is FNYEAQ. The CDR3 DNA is TGTGCCAGCAGCCACCGCCCCCGGGACAGTCAAGAGACCCAGTACTTC. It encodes CASSHRPRDSQETQYF.

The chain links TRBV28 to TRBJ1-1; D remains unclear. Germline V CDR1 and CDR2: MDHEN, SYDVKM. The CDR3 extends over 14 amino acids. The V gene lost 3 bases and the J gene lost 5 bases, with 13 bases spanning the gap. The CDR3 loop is CASSFAGPATEAFF. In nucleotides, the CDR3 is TGTGCCAGCAGTTTTGCCGGGCCGGCGACTGAAGCTTTCTTT.

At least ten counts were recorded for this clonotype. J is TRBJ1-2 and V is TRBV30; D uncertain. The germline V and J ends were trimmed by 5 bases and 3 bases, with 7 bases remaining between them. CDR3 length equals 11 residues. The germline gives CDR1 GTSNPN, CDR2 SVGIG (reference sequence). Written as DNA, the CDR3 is TGTGCCTGGTTGGCCTACTATGGCTACACCTTC. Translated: CAWLAYYGYTF.

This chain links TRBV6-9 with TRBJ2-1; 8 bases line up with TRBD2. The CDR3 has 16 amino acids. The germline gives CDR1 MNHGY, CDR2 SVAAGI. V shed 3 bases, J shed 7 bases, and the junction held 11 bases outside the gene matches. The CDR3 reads CASSYGPGTSGNEQFF. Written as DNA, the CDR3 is TGTGCCAGCAGTTACGGGCCGGGGACTAGTGGAAATGAGCAGTTCTTC.

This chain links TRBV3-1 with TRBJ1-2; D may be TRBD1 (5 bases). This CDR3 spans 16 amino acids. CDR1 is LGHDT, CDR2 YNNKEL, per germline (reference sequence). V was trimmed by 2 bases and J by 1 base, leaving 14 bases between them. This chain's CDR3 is CASSQKPGRDNYGYTF. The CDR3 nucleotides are TGTGCCAGCAGCCAAAAGCCGGGACGAGATAACTATGGCTACACCTTC. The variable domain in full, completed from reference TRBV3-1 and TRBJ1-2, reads DTAVSQTPKYLVTQMGNDKSIKCEQNLGHDTMYWYKQDSKKFLKIMFSYNNKELIINETVPNRFSPKSPDKAHLNLHINSLELGDSAVYFCASSQKPGRDNYGYTFGSGTRLTVV.

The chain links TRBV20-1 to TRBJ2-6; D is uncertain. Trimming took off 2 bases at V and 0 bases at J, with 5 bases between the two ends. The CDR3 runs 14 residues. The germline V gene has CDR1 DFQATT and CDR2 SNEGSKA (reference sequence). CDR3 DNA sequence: TGCAGTGCTAGATCTAGCTCTGGGGCCAACGTCCTGACTTTC. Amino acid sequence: CSARSSSGANVLTF.

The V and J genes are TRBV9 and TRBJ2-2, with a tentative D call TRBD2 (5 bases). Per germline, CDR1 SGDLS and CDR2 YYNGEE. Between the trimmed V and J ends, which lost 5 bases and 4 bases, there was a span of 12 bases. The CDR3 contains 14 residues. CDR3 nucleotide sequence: TGTGCCAGCAGGCGGGCCGCGAGCACCGGGGAGCTGTTTTTT. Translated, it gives CASRRAASTGELFF.

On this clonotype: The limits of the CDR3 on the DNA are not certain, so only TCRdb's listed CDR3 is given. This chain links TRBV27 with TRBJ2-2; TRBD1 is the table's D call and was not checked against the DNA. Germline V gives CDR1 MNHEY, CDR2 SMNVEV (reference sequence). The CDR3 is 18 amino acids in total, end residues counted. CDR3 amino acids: CASKTATGGSGAPGSCFF.

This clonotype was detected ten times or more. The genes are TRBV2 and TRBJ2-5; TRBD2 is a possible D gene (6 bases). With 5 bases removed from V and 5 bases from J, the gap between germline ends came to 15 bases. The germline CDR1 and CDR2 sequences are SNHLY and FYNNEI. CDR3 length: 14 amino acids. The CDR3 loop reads CASSYGGPGETQYF. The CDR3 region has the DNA TGTGCCAGCAGTTACGGAGGGCCTGGTGAGACCCAGTACTTC.

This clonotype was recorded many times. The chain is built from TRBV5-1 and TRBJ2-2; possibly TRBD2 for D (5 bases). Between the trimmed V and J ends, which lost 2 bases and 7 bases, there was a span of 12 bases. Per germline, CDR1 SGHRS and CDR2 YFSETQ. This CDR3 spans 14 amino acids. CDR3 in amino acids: CASSFSTGIGELFF. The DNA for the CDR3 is TGCGCCAGCAGCTTTTCGACGGGGATCGGGGAGCTGTTTTTT. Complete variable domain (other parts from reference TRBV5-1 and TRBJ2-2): KAGVTQTPRYLIKTRGQQVTLSCSPISGHRSVSWYQQTPGQGLQFLFEYFSETQRNKGNFPGRFSGRQFSNSRSEMNVSTLELGDSALYLCASSFSTGIGELFFGEGSRLTVL.

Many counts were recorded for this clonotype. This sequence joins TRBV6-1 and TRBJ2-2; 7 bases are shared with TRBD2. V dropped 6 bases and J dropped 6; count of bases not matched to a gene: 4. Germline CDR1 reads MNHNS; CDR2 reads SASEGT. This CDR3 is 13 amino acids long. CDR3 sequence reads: CASRTSSAGELFF. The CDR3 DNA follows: TGTGCCAGCAGGACTAGCTCGGCCGGGGAGCTGTTTTTT.

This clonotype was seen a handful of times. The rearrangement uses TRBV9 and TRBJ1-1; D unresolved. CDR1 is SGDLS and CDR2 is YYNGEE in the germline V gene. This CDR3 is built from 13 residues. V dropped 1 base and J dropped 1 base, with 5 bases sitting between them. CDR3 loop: CASSVSANTEAFF. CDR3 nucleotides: TGTGCCAGCAGCGTAAGTGCGAACACTGAAGCTTTCTTT.

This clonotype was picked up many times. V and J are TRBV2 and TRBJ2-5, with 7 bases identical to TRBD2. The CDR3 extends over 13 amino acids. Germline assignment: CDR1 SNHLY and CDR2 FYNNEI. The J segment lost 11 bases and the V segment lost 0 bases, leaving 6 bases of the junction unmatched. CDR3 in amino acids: CASSEALRLAQYF. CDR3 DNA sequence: TGTGCCAGCAGTGAAGCGCTGAGACTAGCTCAGTACTTC.

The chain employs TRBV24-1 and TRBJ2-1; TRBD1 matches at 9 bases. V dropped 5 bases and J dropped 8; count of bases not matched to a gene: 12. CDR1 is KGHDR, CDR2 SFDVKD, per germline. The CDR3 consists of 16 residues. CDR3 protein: CATSANTGGKLDEQFF. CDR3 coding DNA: TGTGCCACCAGTGCCAACACAGGGGGCAAGTTGGATGAGCAGTTCTTC.

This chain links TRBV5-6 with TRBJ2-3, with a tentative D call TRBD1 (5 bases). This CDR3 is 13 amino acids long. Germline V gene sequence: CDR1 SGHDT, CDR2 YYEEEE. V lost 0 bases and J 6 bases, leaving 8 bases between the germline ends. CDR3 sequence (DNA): TGTGCCAGCAGCTTGGGACAGATGGATACGCAGTATTTT. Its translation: CASSLGQMDTQYF.